Sequencing of this T cell receptor (beta chain) was carried out in a study of cytomegalovirus exposure and HLA in healthy donors. The CDR3 extends over 12 amino acids. Germline CDR1 reads SNHLY; CDR2 reads FYNNEI. Use of 60 Vbeta and 13 Jbeta primers characterized the PCR. The method was immunoSEQ multiplex PCR; TCRdb's version includes in-frame clones alone and lacks a portion of them. This sample carries about 130,000 clones, roughly four fifths of them seen once, and the ten largest clones take roughly 1.2%. Regarding this clone: A junction end diverges from the germline sequence, so it may reflect a read error.

The gene calls are TRBV2 and TRBJ2-7, with D possibly matching TRBD2 (6 bases). The material sequenced was PBMCs. The TCR comes from a boy aged 5-17 years in good health and CMV-seronegative. The CDR3 here is CASSSDSGGTDF. The CDR3 DNA is TGTGCCAGCAGTTCGGACTCCGGGGGTACGGACTTC.